These 26 T cell receptor beta chains were sequenced from one sample in a study of blood T cell repertoires in COVID-19. Clones were sequenced by immunoSEQ multiplex PCR, and TCRdb holds only the in-frame ones, with some missing. The sample holds 110,000 to 150,000 clones, 75% to 85% seen once. Sequenced: peripheral blood. The receptors originated from a woman in her fifties or sixties with acute or convalescent COVID-19.

V gene TRBV7-9 combines with J gene TRBJ2-7; 8 bases line up with TRBD1. This CDR3 comprises 12 residues. Germline trimming cut 3 bases from V and 9 bases from J; bases unmatched to any gene: 4. CDR1 and CDR2 from the germline V gene are SEHNR and FQNEAQ (reference sequence). The CDR3, as DNA: TGTGCCAGCAGCTTCGGACAGGGCGGGCAGTACTTC. It is translated as CASSFGQGGQYF. Based on the CDR3 plus reference TRBV7-9 and TRBJ2-7, the full variable domain is DTGVSQNPRHKITKRGQNVTFRCDPISEHNRLYWYRQTLGQGPEFLTYFQNEAQLEKSRLLSDRFSAERPKGSFSTLEIQRTEQGDSAMYLCASSFGQGGQYFGPGTRLTVT.

The chain joins TRBV18 to TRBJ1-4; the D is unclear. V was shortened by 6 bases and J by 7 bases, with 6 bases between the two germline ends. CDR1 and CDR2 from the germline V gene are KGHSH and LQKENI. The CDR3 is 11 amino acids. CDR3 sequence reads: CASSRGEKLFF. The CDR3 DNA reads as TGTGCCAGCTCCCGGGGTGAAAAACTGTTTTTT.

V usage is TRBV20-1 and J usage is TRBJ1-5, with D unresolved. The ends were cut back, 3 bases at V and 4 bases at J, with 10 bases in the middle. Germline assignment: CDR1 DFQATT and CDR2 SNEGSKA (reference sequence). This CDR3 has 13 amino acids. CDR3 amino acids: CSASQPGNQPQHF. Here the CDR3 DNA reads TGCAGTGCTAGTCAGCCGGGAAATCAGCCCCAGCATTTT.

CDR3 in amino acids: CASSMGGNEQFF. DNA of the CDR3: TGTGCCAGCAGTATGGGGGGCAATGAGCAGTTCTTC. This chain connects TRBV6-2 or TRBV6-3 to TRBJ2-1; perhaps TRBD2 as D (6 bases). Trimming pared 5 bases from V and 6 bases from J, leaving 8 bases between. Germline loops: CDR1 MNHEY, CDR2 SVGEGT. The length of the CDR3 is 12 residues.

V usage is TRBV5-1 and J usage is TRBJ2-7; 8 nucleotides line up with TRBD1. CDR3 length equals 18 residues. The V gene's germline CDR1 is SGHRS and CDR2 YFSETQ. J lost 2 bases, V lost 2 bases, and 15 bases had no gene match. The CDR3 spells CASSFTWRTGTDAYEQYF. The CDR3 DNA sequence: TGCGCCAGCAGCTTCACATGGAGGACAGGGACAGACGCCTACGAGCAGTACTTC.

This clone has a single count. The genes are TRBV12-5 and TRBJ2-1, with 10 bases identical to TRBD2. J was trimmed by 4 bases and V by 4 bases; bases with no gene match: 10. CDR1 and CDR2 from the germline V gene are LGHNT and FRNRAP. The CDR3 loop spans 17 amino acids. For the CDR3, the DNA is TGTGCTAGTGGTTCCGCCCTACTAGCGGGGACTTACAATGAGCAGTTCTTC. Protein sequence: CASGSALLAGTYNEQFF.

The chain joins TRBV7-3 to TRBJ2-1; weak D call: TRBD1 (5 bases). This CDR3 contains 16 residues. The germline gives CDR1 SGHTA, CDR2 FQGTGA. With 5 bases removed from V and 6 bases from J, the gap between germline ends came to 20 bases. The CDR3 coding sequence is TGTGCCAGCAGCCCGAACCCAGGGATTCGGTTCAATGAGCAGTTCTTC. Translating it yields CASSPNPGIRFNEQFF.

The chain uses TRBV12-3 or TRBV12-4 and TRBJ1-3; TRBD1 matches at 10 bases. V gave up 3 bases and J gave up 8 bases; unmatched junction bases: 1. CDR3 length: 13 residues. Written as DNA, the CDR3 is TGTGCCAGCAGTTTGACAGGGGGCGACACCATATATTTT. It codes for CASSLTGGDTIYF.

The J gene is TRBJ1-4, the V gene TRBV5-5; TRBD1 might be the D (5 bases). The V and J ends lost 4 bases and 7 bases respectively, with 8 bases between them. CDR1 and CDR2 from the germline V gene are SGHKS and YYEKEE (reference sequence). The CDR3 totals 12 residues. The CDR3 sequence: CASSLDSEKLFF. The CDR3 bases are TGTGCCAGCAGCCTAGACAGTGAAAAACTGTTTTTT. The full variable domain, completed using reference TRBV5-5 and TRBJ1-4, is DAGVTQSPTHLIKTRGQQVTLRCSPISGHKSVSWYQQVLGQGPQFIFQYYEKEERGRGNFPDRFSARQFPNYSSELNVNALLLGDSALYLCASSLDSEKLFFGSGTQLSVL.

The rearrangement joins TRBV14 to TRBJ2-7, with a tentative D call TRBD1 (6 bases). Germline V gene data show CDR1 as SGHDN and CDR2 as FVKESK. CDR3 size: 13 residues. The ends were cut back, 1 base at V and 2 bases at J, with 6 bases in the middle. The DNA for the CDR3 is TGTGCCAGCAGCCAAGGGACAGCCTACGAGCAGTACTTC. This gives the protein CASSQGTAYEQYF.

This clone turned up a few times. V is TRBV6-1 and J is TRBJ1-5; 11 nucleotides align to TRBD1. The V gene end was trimmed by 3 bases and the J gene end by 6 bases; junction bases not matched to a gene: 4. CDR3 size: 15 residues. Germline-derived CDR1 and CDR2 are MNHNS and SASEGT. The CDR3 nucleotides are TGTGCCAGCAGTGATGGACAGGGGGCGGTTCAGCCCCAGCATTTT. This translates into CASSDGQGAVQPQHF.

The chain recombines TRBV12-3 or TRBV12-4 with TRBJ1-1, with no clear D. This CDR3 is built from 12 residues. V shed 6 bases and J shed 8 bases, with 13 bases lying between them. Here the CDR3 DNA reads TGTGCCAGCAGCTCTGACGGGTTGGAAGCTTTCTTT. Translation: CASSSDGLEAFF.

V and J are TRBV19 and TRBJ2-2; perhaps TRBD1 as D (5 bases). CDR1 is LNHDA and CDR2 is SQIVND in the germline V gene (reference sequence). Trimming cost V 6 bases and J 7 bases, with 18 bases left between them. The CDR3 has 15 residues. In DNA, the CDR3 is TGTGCCAGTAGAATGCTGGAGAGCCAGGGCGGGGAGCTGTTTTTT. Amino acids: CASRMLESQGGELFF.

The chain has TRBV27 and TRBJ2-1; 7 positions match TRBD1. After removal of 0 bases from V and 6 bases from J, the junction contained 5 bases not matched to a gene. CDR1 is MNHEY and CDR2 is SMNVEV in the germline V gene (reference sequence). The CDR3 has 15 residues. CDR3 loop: CASSLSGGRSNEQFF. In nucleotides, the CDR3 is TGTGCCAGCAGTTTATCAGGGGGCAGGAGCAATGAGCAGTTCTTC.

The chain links TRBV11-2 to TRBJ2-2; 9 bases map to TRBD1. Germline V gives CDR1 SGHAT, CDR2 FQNNGV. This CDR3 has 18 amino acids. Trimming removed 5 bases from V and 2 bases from J; junction bases left unmatched: 12. The CDR3 sequence is CASSPRAKTGGNTGELFF. CDR3 nucleotide sequence: TGTGCCAGCAGCCCGCGCGCGAAGACAGGGGGAAACACCGGGGAGCTGTTTTTT.

This clone was counted only a few times. CDR3 in DNA: TGTGCCAGCAGCCAAGGTTCAGGCTTTAGCAATCAGCCCCAGCATTTT. Translating gives CASSQGSGFSNQPQHF. The chain links TRBV4-2 to TRBJ1-5; D is unclear. The V and J ends lost 1 base and 0 bases respectively, with 10 bases between them. CDR3 length: 16 residues. The germline V gene encodes CDR1 LGHNA and CDR2 YNFKEQ.

This rearrangement joins TRBV6-5 to TRBJ2-7, with TRBD1 as a possible D gene (6 bases). The CDR3 runs to 15 residues. Germline V CDR1 and CDR2: MNHEY, SVGAGI. Trimming took off 5 bases at V and 2 bases at J, with 16 bases between the two ends. CDR3 protein: CASSQNRALTYEQYF. CDR3 nucleotides: TGTGCCAGCAGTCAAAACAGGGCACTTACCTACGAGCAGTACTTC.

The V and J genes are TRBV3-1 (or the pseudogene TRBV3-2) and TRBJ1-5; the D is unclear. Germline V CDR1 and CDR2: LGHDT, YNNKEL (reference sequence). CDR3 length: 13 residues. Trimming left V 1 base short and J 10 bases short, with 11 bases between. In nucleotides, the CDR3 is TGTGCCAGCAGCCAAGGGCAGTTTTTACCCCAGCATTTT. It is translated as CASSQGQFLPQHF.

The CDR3 coding sequence is TGTGCCAGTAGTACACAGGACAGTAGCAGCAACGAGCAGTACTTC. It is translated as CASSTQDSSSNEQYF. V is TRBV19 and J is TRBJ2-7, with a tentative D call TRBD1 (6 bases). Germline-derived CDR1 and CDR2 are LNHDA and SQIVND (reference sequence). The CDR3 consists of 15 residues. V lost 4 bases and J lost 5, with 18 bases in between.

The J gene is TRBJ2-1, the V gene TRBV19; D may be TRBD1 (5 bases). Between the trimmed V and J ends, which lost 0 bases and 8 bases, there was a span of 20 bases. The CDR3 has 17 residues. The V gene's germline CDR1 is LNHDA and CDR2 SQIVND (reference sequence). CDR3 nucleotides: TGTGCCAGTAGTATAGACTGGGGCACTCCATTGGGCCATGAGCAGTTCTTC. Its protein is CASSIDWGTPLGHEQFF.

V gene TRBV28 combines with J gene TRBJ2-1; tentative D call: TRBD1 (5 bases). The V end was cut by 2 bases, the J end by 3 bases, with 14 bases between. CDR1 is MDHEN and CDR2 is SYDVKM in the germline V gene. The CDR3 is 16 residues long. The CDR3 region is CASSLGAMTLYNEQFF. In DNA form, the CDR3 reads TGTGCCAGCAGTTTAGGGGCCATGACTCTCTACAATGAGCAGTTCTTC.

The V and J genes are TRBV7-2 and TRBJ2-7, with unresolved D. Germline V gene sequence: CDR1 SGHTA, CDR2 FQGNSA. V was trimmed by 0 bases and J by 0 bases, leaving 9 bases between them. CDR3 size: 15 residues. DNA for the CDR3: TGTGCCAGCAGCTTAGCTGCTCAGGTCTCCTACGAGCAGTACTTC. Translation gives CASSLAAQVSYEQYF.

This rearrangement joins TRBV10-3 to TRBJ2-5; D is unclear. V was trimmed by 2 bases and J by 1 base, leaving 2 bases between them. The CDR3 runs to 12 residues. CDR1 and CDR2 from the germline V gene are ENHRY and SYGVKD. The CDR3 loop is CAISELQETQYF. CDR3 nucleotide sequence: TGTGCCATCAGTGAGCTCCAAGAGACCCAGTACTTC.

The V call is TRBV5-1, the J call TRBJ1-2; D might be TRBD1 (6 bases). The CDR3 spans 15 residues. Per the germline V gene, CDR1 is SGHRS and CDR2 is YFSETQ. The V gene lost 4 bases and the J gene lost 5 bases, with 18 bases spanning the gap. DNA of the CDR3: TGCGCCAGCAGCCTCCCGGGGGGCCAAAGGTATGGCTACACCTTC. This gives the protein CASSLPGGQRYGYTF.

The chain combines TRBV9 with TRBJ2-2; the match to TRBD1 covers 10 bases. Germline lookup yields CDR1 SGDLS and CDR2 YYNGEE. Trimming cost V 1 base and J 4 bases; bases outside gene matches: 4. This CDR3 spans 16 amino acids. Here the CDR3 reads CASSVFGQGGTGELFF. The CDR3 nucleotides read TGTGCCAGCAGCGTATTCGGACAGGGGGGCACCGGGGAGCTGTTTTTT.

V is TRBV19 and J is TRBJ1-2; the D is unclear. The length of the CDR3 is 15 residues. In germline, CDR1 is LNHDA, CDR2 SQIVND (reference sequence). The V and J ends lost 6 bases and 6 bases respectively, with 20 bases between them. CDR3 protein: CASRIPRAGQDGYTF. The CDR3 DNA is TGTGCCAGTAGGATCCCCCGGGCGGGTCAGGATGGCTACACCTTC.